Below are 5 T cell receptor beta chains sequenced from a single sample in a study of T cells after yellow fever vaccination. TCRdb re-derived calls from the 5' RACE reads in MiXCR, one entry per CDR3 protein. The sample includes a few hundred thousand distinct CDR3 sequences, roughly 8.7% of them seen just once. Sequenced material: PBMCs, taken on the day of the first yellow fever vaccination. The origin of the receptors is a man between 18 and 35 years old who received the YFV17D yellow fever vaccine.

This chain uses TRBV29-1 with TRBJ2-7; tentative D call: TRBD1 (6 bases). V lost 6 bases and J 3 bases, leaving 12 bases between the germline ends. From germline, CDR1 is SQVTM and CDR2 ANQGSEA. The CDR3 has 12 residues. CDR3 nucleotides: TGCAGCGTCTGGACAGAGGACTACGAGCAGTACGTC. The encoded protein is CSVWTEDYEQYV.

The table lists this clonotype with a few counts. Here the CDR3 DNA reads TGTGCCAGCGGAGGGCTAGCGGGGTACAATGAGCAGTTCTTC. Its protein is CASGGLAGYNEQFF. V and J are TRBV2 and TRBJ2-1; 9 bases match TRBD2. This CDR3 region has 14 residues. The V gene's germline CDR1 is SNHLY and CDR2 FYNNEI. Trimming cost V 8 bases and J 4 bases; bases outside gene matches: 6.

In its sample, this clonotype was seen a few times. This chain joins TRBV7-2 and TRBJ2-7; no firm D call. Germline CDR1 SGHTA, CDR2 FQGNSA. Trimming removed 1 base from V and 3 bases from J, with 10 bases in between. The CDR3 sequence is 14 residues long. CDR3 sequence reads: CASSLEVNSYEQYV. In DNA, the CDR3 is TGTGCCAGCAGCTTAGAAGTCAACAGCTACGAGCAGTACGTC.

Concerning this clonotype: This may be a read error, as it is one base from a much larger clone. The chain couples TRBV7-3 to TRBJ2-5; the D gene is possibly TRBD1 (5 bases). Per germline, CDR1 SGHTA and CDR2 FQGTGA. The CDR3 runs to 19 residues. The CDR3 loop reads CACSLYPGLGRALQETQYF. The CDR3, as DNA: TGTGCCTGCAGCTTATACCCAGGCCTTGGCAGGGCCCTACAAGAGACCCAGTACTTC.

The sample holds a few counts of this clonotype. This chain uses TRBV20-1 with TRBJ2-7, with 7 bases identical to TRBD1. J was trimmed by 0 bases and V by 6 bases; bases with no gene match: 5. This CDR3 has 13 residues. The V gene's germline CDR1 is DFQATT and CDR2 SNEGSKA (reference sequence). The CDR3 DNA reads TGCAGTGCACCGGGACAGAGCTCCTACGAGCAGTACTTC. Protein product: CSAPGQSSYEQYF.